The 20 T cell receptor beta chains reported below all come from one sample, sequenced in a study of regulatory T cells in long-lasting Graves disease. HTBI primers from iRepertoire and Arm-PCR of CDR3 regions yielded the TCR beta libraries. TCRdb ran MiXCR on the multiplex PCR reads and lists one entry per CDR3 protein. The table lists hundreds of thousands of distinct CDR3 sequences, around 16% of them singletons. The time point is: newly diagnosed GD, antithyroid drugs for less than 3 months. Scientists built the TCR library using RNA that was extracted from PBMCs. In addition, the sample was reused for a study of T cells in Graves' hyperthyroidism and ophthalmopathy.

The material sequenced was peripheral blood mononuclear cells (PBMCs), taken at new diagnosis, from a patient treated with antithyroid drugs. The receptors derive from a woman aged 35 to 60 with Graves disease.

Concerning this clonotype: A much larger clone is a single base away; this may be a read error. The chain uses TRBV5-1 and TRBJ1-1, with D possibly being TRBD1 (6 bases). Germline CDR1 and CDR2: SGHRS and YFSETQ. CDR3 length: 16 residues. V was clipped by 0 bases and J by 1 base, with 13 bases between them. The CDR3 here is CASSLVPGGPNTEAFF. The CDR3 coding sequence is TGCGCCAGCAGCTTGGTGCCGGGGGGCCCGAACACTGAAGCTTTCTTT.

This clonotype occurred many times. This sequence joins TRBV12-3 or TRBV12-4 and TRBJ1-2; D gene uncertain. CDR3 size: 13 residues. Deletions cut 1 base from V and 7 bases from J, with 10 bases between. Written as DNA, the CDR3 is TGTGCCAGCAGTTTAGAATCTCCGGGTGGCTACACCTTC. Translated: CASSLESPGGYTF.

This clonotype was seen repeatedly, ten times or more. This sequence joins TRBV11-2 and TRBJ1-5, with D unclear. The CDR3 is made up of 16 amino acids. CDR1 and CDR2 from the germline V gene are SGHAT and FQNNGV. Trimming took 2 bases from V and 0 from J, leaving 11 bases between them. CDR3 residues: CASSLLVIDSNQPQHF. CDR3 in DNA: TGTGCCAGCAGCTTATTGGTTATCGATAGCAATCAGCCCCAGCATTTT.

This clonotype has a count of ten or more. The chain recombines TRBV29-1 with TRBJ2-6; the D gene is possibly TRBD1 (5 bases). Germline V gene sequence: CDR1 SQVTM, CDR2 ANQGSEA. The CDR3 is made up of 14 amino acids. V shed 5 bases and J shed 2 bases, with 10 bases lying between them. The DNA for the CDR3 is TGCAGCGTTCAGGGTACCACTGGGGCCAACGTCCTGACTTTC. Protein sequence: CSVQGTTGANVLTF.

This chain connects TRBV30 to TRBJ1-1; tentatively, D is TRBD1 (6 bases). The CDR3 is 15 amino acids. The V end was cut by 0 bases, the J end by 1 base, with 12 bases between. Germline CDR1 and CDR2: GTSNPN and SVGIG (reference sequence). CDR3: CAWSVGGRRNTEAFF. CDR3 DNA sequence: TGTGCCTGGAGTGTCGGGGGGCGGCGGAACACTGAAGCTTTCTTT.

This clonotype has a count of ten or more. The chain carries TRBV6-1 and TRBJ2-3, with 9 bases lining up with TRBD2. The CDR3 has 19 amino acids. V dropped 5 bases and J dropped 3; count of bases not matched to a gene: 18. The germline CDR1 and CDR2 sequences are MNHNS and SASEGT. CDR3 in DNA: TGTGCCAGCAGTCCGATTCCGGGGAGCGGGGGGATCCGTACAGATACGCAGTATTTT. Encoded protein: CASSPIPGSGGIRTDTQYF.

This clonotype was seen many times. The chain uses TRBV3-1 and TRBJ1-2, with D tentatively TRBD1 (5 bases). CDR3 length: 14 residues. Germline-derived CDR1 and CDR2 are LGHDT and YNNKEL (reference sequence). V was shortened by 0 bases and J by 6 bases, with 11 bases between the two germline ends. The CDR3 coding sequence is TGTGCCAGCAGCCAAGATAGGGGAGGGCATGGCTACACCTTC. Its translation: CASSQDRGGHGYTF. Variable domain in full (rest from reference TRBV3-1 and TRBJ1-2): DTAVSQTPKYLVTQMGNDKSIKCEQNLGHDTMYWYKQDSKKFLKIMFSYNNKELIINETVPNRFSPKSPDKAHLNLHINSLELGDSAVYFCASSQDRGGHGYTFGSGTRLTVV.

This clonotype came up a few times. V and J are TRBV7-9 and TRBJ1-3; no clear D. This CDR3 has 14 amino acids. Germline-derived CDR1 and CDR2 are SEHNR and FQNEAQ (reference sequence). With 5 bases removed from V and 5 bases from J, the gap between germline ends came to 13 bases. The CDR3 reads CASSPDGFRNTIYF. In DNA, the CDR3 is TGTGCCAGCAGCCCGGACGGATTCCGAAACACCATATATTTT. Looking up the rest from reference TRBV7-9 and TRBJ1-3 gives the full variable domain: DTGVSQNPRHKITKRGQNVTFRCDPISEHNRLYWYRQTLGQGPEFLTYFQNEAQLEKSRLLSDRFSAERPKGSFSTLEIQRTEQGDSAMYLCASSPDGFRNTIYFGEGSWLTVV.

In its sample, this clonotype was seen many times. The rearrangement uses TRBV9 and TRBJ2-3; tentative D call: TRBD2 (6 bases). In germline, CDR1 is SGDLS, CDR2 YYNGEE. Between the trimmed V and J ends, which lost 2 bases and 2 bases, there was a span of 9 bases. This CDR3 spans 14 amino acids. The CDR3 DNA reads TGTGCCAGCAGCGTCGGGACTTTCACAGATACGCAGTATTTT. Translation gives CASSVGTFTDTQYF.

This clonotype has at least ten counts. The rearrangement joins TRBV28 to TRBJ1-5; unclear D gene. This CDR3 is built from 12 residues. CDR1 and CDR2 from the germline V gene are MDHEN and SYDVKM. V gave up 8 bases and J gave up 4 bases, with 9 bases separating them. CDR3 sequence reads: CASLTGNQPQHF. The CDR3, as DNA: TGTGCCAGCCTTACGGGTAATCAGCCCCAGCATTTT. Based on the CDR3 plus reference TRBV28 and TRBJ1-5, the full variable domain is DVKVTQSSRYLVKRTGEKVFLECVQDMDHENMFWYRQDPGLGLRLIYFSYDVKMKEKGDIPEGYSVSREKKERFSLILESASTNQTSMYLCASLTGNQPQHFGDGTRLSIL.

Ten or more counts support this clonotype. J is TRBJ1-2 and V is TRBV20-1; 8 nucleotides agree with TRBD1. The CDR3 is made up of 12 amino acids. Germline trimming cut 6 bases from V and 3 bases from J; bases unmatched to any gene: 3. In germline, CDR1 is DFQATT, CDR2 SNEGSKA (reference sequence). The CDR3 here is CSALQGDYGYTF. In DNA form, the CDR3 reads TGCAGTGCCCTACAGGGGGACTATGGCTACACCTTC.

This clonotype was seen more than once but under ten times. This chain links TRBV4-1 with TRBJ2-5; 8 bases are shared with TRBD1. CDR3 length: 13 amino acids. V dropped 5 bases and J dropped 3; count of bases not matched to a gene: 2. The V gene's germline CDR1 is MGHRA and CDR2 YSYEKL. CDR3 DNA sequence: TGCGCCAGCAGCACACAGGGGGAAGAGACCCAGTACTTC. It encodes CASSTQGEETQYF.

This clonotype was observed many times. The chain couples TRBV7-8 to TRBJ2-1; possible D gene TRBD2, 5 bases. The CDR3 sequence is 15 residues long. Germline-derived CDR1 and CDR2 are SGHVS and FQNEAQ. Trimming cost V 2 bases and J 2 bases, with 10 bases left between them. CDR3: CASSLKRNPYNEQFF. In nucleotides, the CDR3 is TGTGCCAGCAGCTTAAAGCGGAACCCCTACAATGAGCAGTTCTTC.

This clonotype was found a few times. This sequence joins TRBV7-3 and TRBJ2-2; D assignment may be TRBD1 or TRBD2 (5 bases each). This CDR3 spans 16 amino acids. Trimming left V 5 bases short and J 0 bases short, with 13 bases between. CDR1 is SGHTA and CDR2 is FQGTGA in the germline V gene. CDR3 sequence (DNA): TGTGCCAGCAGCCGGGGCAGCTCCGCGAACACCGGGGAGCTGTTTTTT. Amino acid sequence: CASSRGSSANTGELFF.

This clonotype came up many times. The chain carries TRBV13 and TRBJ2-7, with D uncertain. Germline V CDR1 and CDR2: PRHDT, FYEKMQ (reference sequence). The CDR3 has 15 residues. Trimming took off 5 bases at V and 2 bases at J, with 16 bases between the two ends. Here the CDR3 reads CASSPRVRTTYEQYF. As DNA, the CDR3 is TGTGCCAGCAGCCCCCGGGTTCGAACAACCTACGAGCAGTACTTC.

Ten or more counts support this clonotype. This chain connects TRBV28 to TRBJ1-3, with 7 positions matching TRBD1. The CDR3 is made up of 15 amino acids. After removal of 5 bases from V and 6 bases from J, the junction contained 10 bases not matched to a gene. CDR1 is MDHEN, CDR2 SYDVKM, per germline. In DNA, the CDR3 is TGTGCCAGCAGTCTCGAGACAGGGATCGAAAACACCATATATTTT. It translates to CASSLETGIENTIYF. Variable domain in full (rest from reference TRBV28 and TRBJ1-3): DVKVTQSSRYLVKRTGEKVFLECVQDMDHENMFWYRQDPGLGLRLIYFSYDVKMKEKGDIPEGYSVSREKKERFSLILESASTNQTSMYLCASSLETGIENTIYFGEGSWLTVV.

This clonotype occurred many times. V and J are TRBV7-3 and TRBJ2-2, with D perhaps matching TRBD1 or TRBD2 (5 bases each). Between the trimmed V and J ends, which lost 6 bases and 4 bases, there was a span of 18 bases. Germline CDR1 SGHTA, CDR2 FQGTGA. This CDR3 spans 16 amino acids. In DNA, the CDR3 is TGTGCCAGCAGGGGGGACGGCCCACCGGGCACCGGGGAGCTGTTTTTT. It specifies CASRGDGPPGTGELFF.

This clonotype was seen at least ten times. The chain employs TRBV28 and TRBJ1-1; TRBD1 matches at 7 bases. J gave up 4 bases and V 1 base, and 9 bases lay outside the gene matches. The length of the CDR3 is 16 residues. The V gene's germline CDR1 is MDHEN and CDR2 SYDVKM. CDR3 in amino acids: CASSLSTGLYGTEAFF. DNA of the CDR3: TGTGCCAGCAGTTTATCGACAGGGCTTTATGGCACTGAAGCTTTCTTT.

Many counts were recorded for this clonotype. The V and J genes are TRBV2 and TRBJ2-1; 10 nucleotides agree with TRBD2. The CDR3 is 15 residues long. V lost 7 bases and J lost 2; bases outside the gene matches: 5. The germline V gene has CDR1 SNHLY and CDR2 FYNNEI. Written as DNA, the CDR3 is TGTGCCAGCAAAAACGGACTAGCGGCCTACAATGAGCAGTTCTTC. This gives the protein CASKNGLAAYNEQFF.

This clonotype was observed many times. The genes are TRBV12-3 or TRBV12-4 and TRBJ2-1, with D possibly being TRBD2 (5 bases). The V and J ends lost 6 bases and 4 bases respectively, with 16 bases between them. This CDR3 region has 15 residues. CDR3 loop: CASSIPLGGYNEQFF. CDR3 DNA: TGTGCCAGCAGCATCCCCCTGGGCGGGTACAATGAGCAGTTCTTC.